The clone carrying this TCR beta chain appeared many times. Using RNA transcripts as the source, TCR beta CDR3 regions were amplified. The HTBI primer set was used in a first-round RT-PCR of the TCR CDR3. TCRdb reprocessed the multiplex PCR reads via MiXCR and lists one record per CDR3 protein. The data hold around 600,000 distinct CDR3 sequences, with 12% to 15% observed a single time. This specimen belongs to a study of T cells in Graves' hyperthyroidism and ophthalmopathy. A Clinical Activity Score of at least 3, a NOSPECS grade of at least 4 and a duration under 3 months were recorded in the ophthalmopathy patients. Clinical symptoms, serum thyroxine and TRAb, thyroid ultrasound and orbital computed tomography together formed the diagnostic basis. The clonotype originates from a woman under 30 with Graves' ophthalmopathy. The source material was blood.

CDR3 nucleotides: TGCGCCAGCAGCCAAGAACCCTTCGCCGGCGCGAACACTGAAGCTTTCTTT. Translation: CASSQEPFAGANTEAFF. The chain links TRBV4-3 to TRBJ1-1; D is uncertain. Trimming pared 0 bases from V and 1 base from J, leaving 15 bases between. The CDR3 extends over 17 amino acids. From germline, CDR1 is LGHNA and CDR2 YSLEER.